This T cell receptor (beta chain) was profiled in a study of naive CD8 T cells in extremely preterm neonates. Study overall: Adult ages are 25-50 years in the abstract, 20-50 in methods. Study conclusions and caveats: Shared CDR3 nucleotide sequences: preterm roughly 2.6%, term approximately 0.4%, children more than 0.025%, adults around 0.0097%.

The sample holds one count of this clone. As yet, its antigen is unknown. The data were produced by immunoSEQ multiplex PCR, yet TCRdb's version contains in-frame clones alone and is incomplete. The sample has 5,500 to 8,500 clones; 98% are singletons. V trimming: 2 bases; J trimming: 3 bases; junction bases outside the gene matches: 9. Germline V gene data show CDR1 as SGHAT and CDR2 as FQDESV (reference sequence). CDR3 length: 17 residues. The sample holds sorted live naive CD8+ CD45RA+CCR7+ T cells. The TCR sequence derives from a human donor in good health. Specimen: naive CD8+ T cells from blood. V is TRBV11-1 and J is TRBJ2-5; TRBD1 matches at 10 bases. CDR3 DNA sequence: TGTGCCAGCAGCTTATGGCTGACCGGGACAGGGGAAGAGACCCAGTACTTC. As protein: CASSLWLTGTGEETQYF.